The 27 T cell receptor beta chains presented below share a single source sample, sequenced in a study of early T cells in non-severe SARS-CoV-2 infection. TCRdb re-derived calls from the 5' RACE reads in MiXCR, one entry per CDR3 protein. Counted here are about 66,000 distinct CDR3 sequences, less than 9.5% occurring once; the ten biggest clones make up approximately 3%. Sequenced input: whole blood. The receptors originated from an adult who was a healthcare worker with PCR-confirmed SARS-CoV-2 infection or an uninfected control (not recorded which).

There are many counts of this clonotype. The CDR3 DNA reads TGTGCCAGCACCCCACGGGCTAGCGGGAGCCATAGGACTGAGCAGTTCTTC. Translation gives CASTPRASGSHRTEQFF. The genes are TRBV6-6 and TRBJ2-1; 10 positions agree with TRBD2. The CDR3 has 17 amino acids. The germline gives CDR1 MNHNY, CDR2 SVGAGI (reference sequence). Germline trimming cut 7 bases from V and 9 bases from J; bases unmatched to any gene: 18.

This clonotype has only a few counts. This chain joins TRBV2 and TRBJ1-2, with TRBD1 as a possible D gene (6 bases). V lost 4 bases and J lost 5, with 14 bases in between. The CDR3 extends over 14 amino acids. From germline, CDR1 is SNHLY and CDR2 FYNNEI. The CDR3 coding sequence is TGTGCCAGCAGTGGCGACAGGCTGTCTTATGGCTACACCTTC. This encodes CASSGDRLSYGYTF. Using reference TRBV2 and TRBJ1-2 for the parts outside the CDR3, the full variable domain is EPEVTQTPSHQVTQMGQEVILRCVPISNHLYFYWYRQILGQKVEFLVSFYNNEISEKSEIFDDQFSVERPDGSNFTLKIRSTKLEDSAMYFCASSGDRLSYGYTFGSGTRLTVV.

This chain joins TRBV20-1 and TRBJ1-1; perhaps TRBD1 as D (5 bases). Per the germline V gene, CDR1 is DFQATT and CDR2 is SNEGSKA (reference sequence). Trimming removed 5 bases from V and 1 base from J, with 11 bases in between. This CDR3 comprises 13 residues. The CDR3: CSAVQDTNTEAFF. The CDR3 DNA reads TGCAGTGCTGTTCAGGACACGAACACTGAAGCTTTCTTT.

This clonotype was counted at least ten times. The V gene is TRBV27, the J gene TRBJ2-7, with 7 nucleotides matching TRBD1. With 7 bases clipped from V and 0 bases from J, the junction kept 9 bases outside the gene matches. CDR1 is MNHEY, CDR2 SMNVEV, per germline (reference sequence). The CDR3 totals 15 residues. The CDR3 sequence: CASKKGATISYEQYF. CDR3 nucleotides: TGTGCCAGCAAAAAGGGGGCCACCATCTCCTACGAGCAGTACTTC.

This clonotype occurred a few times. The V and J genes are TRBV29-1 and TRBJ1-1; a possible D gene is TRBD1 (6 bases). The CDR3 has 15 amino acids. V gave up 3 bases and J gave up 5 bases, with 19 bases separating them. Germline CDR1 reads SQVTM; CDR2 reads ANQGSEA. The CDR3 DNA sequence: TGCAGCGTTGACCCTCACGGGGGCGTACGGACTGAAGCTTTCTTT. It codes for CSVDPHGGVRTEAFF.

This clonotype has a count of ten or more. V gene TRBV2 combines with J gene TRBJ2-1; the D gene could be TRBD1 or TRBD2 (6 bases each). Deletions cut 6 bases from V and 7 bases from J, with 19 bases between. Germline CDR1 reads SNHLY; CDR2 reads FYNNEI. The CDR3 is made up of 15 amino acids. In DNA form, the CDR3 reads TGTGCCAGCAGACCCAAGGGGGGTCGTAGGAATGAGCAGTTCTTC. It yields the protein CASRPKGGRRNEQFF. The full variable domain, with the rest looked up from reference TRBV2 and TRBJ2-1, is EPEVTQTPSHQVTQMGQEVILRCVPISNHLYFYWYRQILGQKVEFLVSFYNNEISEKSEIFDDQFSVERPDGSNFTLKIRSTKLEDSAMYFCASRPKGGRRNEQFFGPGTRLTVL.

Concerning this clonotype itself: A much larger clone differs by one base, so this may be a read error. The chain recombines TRBV29-1 with TRBJ2-3, with 9 bases that match TRBD2. There are 13 residues in the CDR3. The germline gives CDR1 SQVTM, CDR2 ANQGSEA. CDR3 sequence (DNA): TGCGGCGTTGGCCTAGCGGGGAAGGATACGCAGTATTTT. Amino acids: CGVGLAGKDTQYF.

This clonotype was observed a few times. CDR3 in amino acids: CASSVASRSTGELFF. For the CDR3, the DNA is TGTGCCAGCAGCGTAGCTTCGCGCTCCACCGGGGAGCTGTTTTTT. The V call is TRBV9, the J call TRBJ2-2, with D unclear. Germline V gene sequence: CDR1 SGDLS, CDR2 YYNGEE. The CDR3 totals 15 residues. Trimming pared 0 bases from V and 4 bases from J, leaving 10 bases between.

This clonotype was observed a few times. The rearrangement uses TRBV20-1 and TRBJ2-1, with D maybe TRBD1 (6 bases). Germline-derived CDR1 and CDR2 are DFQATT and SNEGSKA (reference sequence). The CDR3 has 14 amino acids. CDR3 nucleotides: TGCAGCAATGGGGGCACTCATTCCTACAATGAGCAGTTCTTC. This codes for CSNGGTHSYNEQFF.

The sample holds many counts of this clonotype. The chain joins TRBV6-2 or TRBV6-3 to TRBJ1-1, with 8 bases that match TRBD1. V dropped 6 bases and J dropped 4; count of bases not matched to a gene: 4. The length of the CDR3 is 13 residues. Germline V CDR1 and CDR2: MNHEY, SVGEGT. The CDR3 region is CASRRTGGTEAFF. The CDR3 coding sequence is TGTGCCAGCAGGCGAACAGGGGGCACTGAAGCTTTCTTT.

This clonotype appeared many times. This chain connects TRBV5-1 to TRBJ2-5; 13 bases fit TRBD2. The CDR3 sequence is 18 residues long. Germline CDR1 and CDR2: SGHRS and YFSETQ. V trimming: 0 bases; J trimming: 5 bases; junction bases outside the gene matches: 10. The CDR3 is CASSLGHGLAGDAETQYF. The CDR3 bases are TGCGCCAGCAGCTTGGGGCACGGACTAGCGGGAGATGCGGAGACCCAGTACTTC.

This clonotype was counted ten times or more. The rearrangement links TRBV11-1 to TRBJ2-7; 7 nucleotides match TRBD1. CDR1 is SGHAT, CDR2 FQDESV, per germline (reference sequence). Losses at the gene ends were 3 bases for V and 2 bases for J; bases not matched to a gene: 1. The CDR3 is 13 residues long. The CDR3 spells CASSLDRPYEQYF. The CDR3 DNA sequence: TGTGCCAGCAGCTTGGACAGGCCCTACGAGCAGTACTTC. Full variable domain (outside the CDR3, taken from reference TRBV11-1 and TRBJ2-7): EAEVAQSPRYKITEKSQAVAFWCDPISGHATLYWYRQILGQGPELLVQFQDESVVDDSQLPKDRFSAERLKGVDSTLKIQPAELGDSAMYLCASSLDRPYEQYFGPGTRLTVT.

This clonotype was seen more than once but under ten times. The chain employs TRBV19 and TRBJ2-1, with D possibly TRBD2 on 6 matching bases. The germline CDR1 and CDR2 sequences are LNHDA and SQIVND (reference sequence). The V and J ends lost 2 bases and 5 bases respectively, with 10 bases between them. This CDR3 contains 14 residues. Here the CDR3 DNA reads TGTGCCAGTAGTATACTCCAGCGGGACAATGAGCAGTTCTTC. Its protein is CASSILQRDNEQFF.

This clonotype was picked up a small number of times. The CDR3 region is CASSEDRVHIGIQYF. CDR3 nucleotides: TGTGCCAGCAGTGAAGACAGGGTCCACATTGGAATTCAGTACTTC. The chain carries TRBV2 and TRBJ2-4, with D possibly being TRBD1 (6 bases). The CDR3 runs to 15 residues. With 1 base removed from V and 10 bases from J, the gap between germline ends came to 17 bases. Germline lookup yields CDR1 SNHLY and CDR2 FYNNEI.

This clonotype appeared a few times. The genes are TRBV27 and TRBJ2-7, with a weak D call TRBD1 (6 bases). Trimming left V 5 bases short and J 2 bases short, with 19 bases between. Looked up from germline, CDR1 is MNHEY and CDR2 is SMNVEV (reference sequence). The CDR3 has 16 amino acids. The CDR3: CASSLYGTFATYEQYF. As DNA, the CDR3 is TGTGCCAGCAGTCTTTACGGGACATTTGCCACCTACGAGCAGTACTTC.

This clonotype is termed medium-sized. This sequence joins TRBV6-4 and TRBJ2-1; 10 nucleotides align to TRBD2. This CDR3 spans 15 amino acids. In germline, CDR1 is MRHNA, CDR2 SNTAGT. The trim removed 0 bases at V and 4 bases at J, leaving 0 bases unmatched. The CDR3 bases are TGTGCCAGCAGTGACTCAGCGGGAGGGTACAATGAGCAGTTCTTC. Translating gives CASSDSAGGYNEQFF.

This clonotype was detected a few times. The gene calls are TRBV4-2 and TRBJ2-7; TRBD2 is a possible D gene (6 bases). Per germline, CDR1 LGHNA and CDR2 YNFKEQ. V was cut by 1 base and J by 3 bases, with 13 bases left in between. CDR3 length equals 15 residues. The CDR3 here is CASSQGLASHYEQYF. For the CDR3, the DNA is TGTGCCAGCAGCCAAGGTCTAGCGTCCCACTACGAGCAGTACTTC.

CDR3 in amino acids: CSVSAGGQGSTDTQYF. The DNA of the CDR3 is TGCAGCGTATCGGCGGGGGGACAGGGAAGCACAGATACGCAGTATTTT. The chain uses TRBV29-1 and TRBJ2-3; the D gene is possibly TRBD1 (9 bases). The CDR3 sequence is 16 residues long. The V and J ends lost 6 bases and 0 bases respectively, with 19 bases between them. Germline CDR1 SQVTM, CDR2 ANQGSEA.

The rearrangement joins TRBV7-2 to TRBJ1-3; tentatively, D is TRBD1 (5 bases). The CDR3 length is 15 residues. Trimming pared 5 bases from V and 3 bases from J, leaving 14 bases between. CDR1 and CDR2 (germline): SGHTA, FQGNSA. CDR3: CASSTTQVYGNTIYF. The CDR3 bases are TGTGCCAGCAGCACAACACAGGTTTATGGAAACACCATATATTTT.

The chain couples TRBV20-1 to TRBJ2-1; the match to TRBD2 covers 11 bases. The trim removed 0 bases at V and 6 bases at J, leaving 1 base unmatched. Looked up from germline, CDR1 is DFQATT and CDR2 is SNEGSKA (reference sequence). The CDR3 has 14 residues. DNA of the CDR3: TGCAGTGCTAGAGAAACTAGCGGGAGCAATGAGCAGTTCTTC. It codes for CSARETSGSNEQFF.

This clonotype was seen at least ten times. The chain combines TRBV19 with TRBJ2-7; 11 positions match TRBD1. The ends lost 6 bases at V and 5 bases at J; junction bases unmatched: 9. CDR1 and CDR2 (germline): LNHDA, SQIVND (reference sequence). The CDR3 has 15 amino acids. The CDR3 spells CASRSHGTGGDEQYF. Here the CDR3 DNA reads TGTGCCAGTAGGTCCCACGGGACAGGGGGTGACGAGCAGTACTTC.

V and J are TRBV29-1 and TRBJ2-4; TRBD2 agrees at 8 bases. The J segment lost 9 bases and the V segment lost 3 bases, leaving 10 bases of the junction unmatched. The CDR3 runs 14 residues. The V gene's germline CDR1 is SQVTM and CDR2 ANQGSEA. CDR3 sequence reads: CSVDPRGLGTIQYF. CDR3 nucleotides: TGCAGCGTTGATCCCCGGGGACTAGGAACCATTCAGTACTTC.

This clonotype was picked up a small number of times. The rearrangement links TRBV4-3 to TRBJ2-7, with 8 bases aligning to TRBD1. This CDR3 is 13 amino acids long. Germline V gives CDR1 LGHNA, CDR2 YSLEER. Germline trimming cut 1 base from V and 5 bases from J; bases unmatched to any gene: 1. The DNA of the CDR3 is TGCGCCAGCAGCCAAGCAGGGGGCCACGAGCAGTACTTC. It specifies CASSQAGGHEQYF.

This clonotype has more than one count but fewer than ten. The V and J genes are TRBV3-1 and TRBJ1-2, with 8 bases matching TRBD1. This CDR3 spans 13 amino acids. Germline V lookup: CDR1 LGHDT, CDR2 YNNKEL (reference sequence). The V segment lost 3 bases and the J segment 6 bases; nucleotides outside the gene matches: 3. The CDR3 nucleotides read TGTGCCAGCAGCCACAAGACAGGGGATGGCTACACCTTC. Amino acid sequence: CASSHKTGDGYTF. Combining the CDR3 with reference TRBV3-1 and TRBJ1-2 gives the whole variable domain DTAVSQTPKYLVTQMGNDKSIKCEQNLGHDTMYWYKQDSKKFLKIMFSYNNKELIINETVPNRFSPKSPDKAHLNLHINSLELGDSAVYFCASSHKTGDGYTFGSGTRLTVV.

This clonotype came up a few times. This chain connects TRBV12-3 or TRBV12-4 to TRBJ2-7; TRBD2 aligns across 11 bases. The length of the CDR3 is 15 residues. V lost 7 bases, J lost 0 bases, and 5 bases stayed unmatched. This CDR3 is CASKTSGRSSYEQYF. The CDR3 DNA reads as TGTGCCAGCAAAACTAGCGGGAGATCCTCCTACGAGCAGTACTTC.

This clonotype was detected ten times or more. The chain joins TRBV12-3 or TRBV12-4 to TRBJ2-5; 7 bases are shared with TRBD1. V lost 8 bases and J lost 4; bases outside the gene matches: 4. The CDR3 sequence is 12 residues long. The CDR3 nucleotides are TGTGCCAGCGGGCGACAGGGAGAGACCCAGTACTTC. Its protein product is CASGRQGETQYF.

This clonotype appeared many times. The V call is TRBV7-2, the J call TRBJ2-7; 14 bases are a match to TRBD2. The CDR3 is made up of 17 amino acids. The junction had 5 bases not matched to a gene; V was cut back by 3 bases and J by 1 base. Looked up from germline, CDR1 is SGHTA and CDR2 is FQGNSA. This CDR3 reads CASSFKGLAGESYEQYF. The CDR3 DNA is TGTGCCAGCAGCTTTAAGGGACTAGCGGGAGAATCCTACGAGCAGTACTTC. The full variable domain, completed using reference TRBV7-2 and TRBJ2-7, is GAGVSQSPSNKVTEKGKDVELRCDPISGHTALYWYRQSLGQGLEFLIYFQGNSAPDKSGLPSDRFSAERTGGSVSTLTIQRTQQEDSAVYLCASSFKGLAGESYEQYFGPGTRLTVT.